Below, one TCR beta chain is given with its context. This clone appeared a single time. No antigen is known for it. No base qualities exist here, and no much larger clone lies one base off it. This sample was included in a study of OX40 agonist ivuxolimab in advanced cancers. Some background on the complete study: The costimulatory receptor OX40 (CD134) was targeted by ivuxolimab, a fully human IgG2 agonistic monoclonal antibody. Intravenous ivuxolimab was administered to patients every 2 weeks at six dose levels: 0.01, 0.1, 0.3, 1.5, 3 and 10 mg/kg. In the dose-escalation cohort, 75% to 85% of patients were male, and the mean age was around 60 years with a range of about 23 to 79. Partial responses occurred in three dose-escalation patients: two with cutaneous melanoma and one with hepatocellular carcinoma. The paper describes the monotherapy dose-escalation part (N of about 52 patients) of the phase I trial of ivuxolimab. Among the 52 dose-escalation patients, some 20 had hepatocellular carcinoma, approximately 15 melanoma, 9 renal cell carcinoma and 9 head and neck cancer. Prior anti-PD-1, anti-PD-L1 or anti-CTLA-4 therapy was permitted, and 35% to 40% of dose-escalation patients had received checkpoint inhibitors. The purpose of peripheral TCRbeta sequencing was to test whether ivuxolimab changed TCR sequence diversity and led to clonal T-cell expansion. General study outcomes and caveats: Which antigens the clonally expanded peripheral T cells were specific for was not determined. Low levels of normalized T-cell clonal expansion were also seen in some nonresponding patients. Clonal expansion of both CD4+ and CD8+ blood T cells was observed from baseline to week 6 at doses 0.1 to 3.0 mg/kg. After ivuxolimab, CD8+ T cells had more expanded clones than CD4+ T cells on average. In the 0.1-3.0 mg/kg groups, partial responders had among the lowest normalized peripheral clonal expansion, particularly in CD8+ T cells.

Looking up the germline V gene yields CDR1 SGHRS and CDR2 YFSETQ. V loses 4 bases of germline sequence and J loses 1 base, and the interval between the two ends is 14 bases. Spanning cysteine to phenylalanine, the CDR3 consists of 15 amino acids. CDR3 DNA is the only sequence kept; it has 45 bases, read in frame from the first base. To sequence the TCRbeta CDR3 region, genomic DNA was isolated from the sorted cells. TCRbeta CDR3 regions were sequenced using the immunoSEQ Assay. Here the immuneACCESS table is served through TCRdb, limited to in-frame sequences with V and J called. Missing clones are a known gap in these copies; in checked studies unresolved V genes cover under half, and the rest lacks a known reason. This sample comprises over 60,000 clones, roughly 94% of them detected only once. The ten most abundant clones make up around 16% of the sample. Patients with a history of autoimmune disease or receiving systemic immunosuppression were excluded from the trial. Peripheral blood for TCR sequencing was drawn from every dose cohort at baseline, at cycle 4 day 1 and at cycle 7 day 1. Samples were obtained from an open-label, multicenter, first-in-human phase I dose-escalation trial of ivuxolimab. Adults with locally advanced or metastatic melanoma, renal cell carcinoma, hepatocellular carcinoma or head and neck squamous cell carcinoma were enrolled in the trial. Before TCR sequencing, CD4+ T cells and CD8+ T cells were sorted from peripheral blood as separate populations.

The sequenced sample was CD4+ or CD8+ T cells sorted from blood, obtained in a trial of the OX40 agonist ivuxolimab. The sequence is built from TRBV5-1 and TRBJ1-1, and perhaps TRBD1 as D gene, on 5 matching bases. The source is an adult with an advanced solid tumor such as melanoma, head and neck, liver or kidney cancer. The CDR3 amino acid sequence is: CASSPMGGRNTEAFF. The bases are TGCGCCAGCAGCCCCATGGGGGGAAGGAACACTGAAGCTTTCTTT. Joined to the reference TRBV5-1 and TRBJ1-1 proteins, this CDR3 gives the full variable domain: KAGVTQTPRYLIKTRGQQVTLSCSPISGHRSVSWYQQTPGQGLQFLFEYFSETQRNKGNFPGRFSGRQFSNSRSEMNVSTLELGDSALYLCASSPMGGRNTEAFFGQGTRLTVV.